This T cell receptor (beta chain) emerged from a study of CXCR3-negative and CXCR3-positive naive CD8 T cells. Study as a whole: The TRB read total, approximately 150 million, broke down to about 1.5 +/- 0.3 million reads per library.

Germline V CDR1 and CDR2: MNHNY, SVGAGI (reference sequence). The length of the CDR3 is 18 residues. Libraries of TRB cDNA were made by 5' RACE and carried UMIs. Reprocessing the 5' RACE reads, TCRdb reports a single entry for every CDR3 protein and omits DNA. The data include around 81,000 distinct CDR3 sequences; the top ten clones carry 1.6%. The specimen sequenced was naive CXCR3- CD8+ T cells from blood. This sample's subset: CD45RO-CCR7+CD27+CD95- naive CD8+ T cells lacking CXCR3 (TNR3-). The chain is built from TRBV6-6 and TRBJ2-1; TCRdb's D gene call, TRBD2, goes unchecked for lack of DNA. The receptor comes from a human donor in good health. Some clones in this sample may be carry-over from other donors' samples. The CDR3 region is CASSYAGLAGESYNEQFF.